This T cell receptor beta chain comes out of a study of blood T cell repertoires in COVID-19. The CDR3 runs 16 residues. Trimming shortened V by 5 bases and J by 0 bases, and 14 bases separated the two germline ends. CDR1 is LNHDA, CDR2 SQIVND, per germline (reference sequence). Here immunoSEQ multiplex PCR was the method, and the copy in TCRdb shows in-frame clones only, minus some. The sample carries approximately 290,000 clones, approximately 85% recorded once. The sequencing input was peripheral blood. The source of this sequence is a human donor with COVID-19, enrolled during active disease. The donor label of this sample is uncertain. V gene TRBV19 combines with J gene TRBJ1-3, with D unresolved. CDR3 amino acids: CASSAQYSHSGNTIYF. The CDR3 DNA follows: TGTGCCAGTAGTGCCCAATACAGCCACTCTGGAAACACCATATATTTT.